This T cell receptor (beta chain) was sequenced in a study of neurological immune-mediated disorders. This clonotype has at least ten counts. What it recognizes is unknown. Overall study results and limits: CDR3 amino acid sequences found in expanded clones were never shared across subjects, suggesting private repertoires in all groups.

Each TCR transcript was tagged with a 10-nucleotide random UMI during 5'RACE. One entry per CDR3 protein results from TCRdb running MiXCR on the 5' RACE reads. The sample records about 30,000 distinct CDR3 sequences, 9% to 14% being singletons. Stored at -80 C, 2 million PBMCs were the source of the unsorted libraries. The sequencing input was PBMCs. The sequence came from an older woman in good health.

Here the CDR3 reads CASSYAPNTGELFF. The CDR3 DNA sequence: TGTGCCAGCAGTTACGCCCCGAACACCGGGGAGCTGTTTTTT. The gene calls are TRBV6-5 and TRBJ2-2; no definite D call. The germline gives CDR1 MNHEY, CDR2 SVGAGI. V shed 2 bases and J shed 0 bases, with 4 bases lying between them. CDR3 length: 14 residues.